This passage covers 32 T cell receptor beta chains from one sample sequenced in a study of blood T cells in healthy people across ages. Together with a sample-barcoded 5' primer, a J-beta primer mix was included in a second PCR lasting about 7 to 12 cycles. Each CDR3 protein is one row after TCRdb ran MiXCR on the 5' RACE reads. The sample lists about a million distinct CDR3 sequences; 40% to 60% were seen once. The sample was blood. These receptors all stem from a man in his thirties or forties in good health.

The chain is built from TRBV7-2 and TRBJ2-5; D remains ambiguous. This CDR3 comprises 11 residues. V was trimmed by 1 base and J by 7 bases, leaving 4 bases between them. CDR1 and CDR2 (germline): SGHTA, FQGNSA. This CDR3 is CASSLGLTQYF. CDR3 nucleotide sequence: TGTGCCAGCAGCTTAGGTCTGACCCAGTACTTC.

This clonotype occurred a few times. The J gene is TRBJ2-6, the V gene TRBV7-2; no firm D call. This CDR3 region has 15 residues. In germline, CDR1 is SGHTA, CDR2 FQGNSA. The germline V and J ends were trimmed by 5 bases and 0 bases, with 8 bases remaining between them. The CDR3 reads CASSPMGSGANVLTF. The CDR3, as DNA: TGTGCCAGCAGCCCAATGGGCTCTGGGGCCAACGTCCTGACTTTC.

This clonotype was seen once. The genes are TRBV5-1 and TRBJ2-4, with 8 bases identical to TRBD1. Judging by the DNA end, TRBJ2-7 fits better; the J call may be wrong. This CDR3 region has 14 residues. CDR1 is SGHRS, CDR2 YFSETQ, per germline. The CDR3 coding sequence is TGCGCCAGCAGCTCGACAGGGGTAACGGACGAGCAGTACTTC. Encoded protein: CASSSTGVTDEQYF.

This clonotype is a singleton in its sample. V is TRBV12-3 or TRBV12-4 and J is TRBJ2-7; no reliable D call. With 6 bases removed from V and 0 bases from J, the gap between germline ends came to 9 bases. The length of the CDR3 is 13 residues. The CDR3 protein is CASSTAHSYEQYF. CDR3 DNA: TGTGCCAGCAGCACAGCTCACTCCTACGAGCAGTACTTC.

The chain has TRBV25-1 and TRBJ1-5, with 9 bases matching TRBD1. The CDR3 has 14 amino acids. The germline gives CDR1 MGHDK, CDR2 SYGVNS. The DNA for the CDR3 is TGTGTCTCTAATCGGGACAGGGTCCATCAGCCCCAGCATTTT. Translation: CVSNRDRVHQPQHF.

CDR3: CASSESTSGGNEQFF. CDR3 DNA sequence: TGCGCCAGCAGTGAGTCGACTAGCGGGGGCAATGAGCAGTTCTTC. V gene TRBV10-1 combines with J gene TRBJ2-1; 12 nucleotides match TRBD2. V was pared by 0 bases and J by 6 bases, with 0 bases of the junction left unmatched. The CDR3 sequence is 15 residues long. CDR1 and CDR2 from the germline V gene are WNHNN and SYGVQD (reference sequence).

This chain connects TRBV20-1 to TRBJ2-1; possible D gene TRBD2, 5 bases. The CDR3 totals 14 residues. Germline V gene lookup returns CDR1 DFQATT and CDR2 SNEGSKA (reference sequence). V was clipped by 5 bases and J by 2 bases, with 13 bases between them. The CDR3 DNA reads as TGCAGTGCTCCGGGTCGGACTCCCTACAATGAGCAGTTCTTC. Residues: CSAPGRTPYNEQFF.

This clonotype was detected a few times. In DNA form, the CDR3 reads TGTGCCTGGAGTGGCGGGACAGGGAACTATGGCTACACCTTC. This encodes CAWSGGTGNYGYTF. V usage is TRBV30 and J usage is TRBJ1-2; 9 nucleotides match TRBD1. The V gene's germline CDR1 is GTSNPN and CDR2 SVGIG (reference sequence). This CDR3 comprises 14 residues. V dropped 1 base and J dropped 2; count of bases not matched to a gene: 2.

This chain uses TRBV9 with TRBJ2-1, with D possibly being TRBD1 or TRBD2 (6 bases each). The CDR3 covers 14 residues. Trimming shortened V by 3 bases and J by 6 bases, and 13 bases separated the two germline ends. Germline assignment: CDR1 SGDLS and CDR2 YYNGEE. The CDR3 region has the DNA TGTGCCAGCAGCGATCGGGGGCAGGGCAATGAGCAGTTCTTC. Protein: CASSDRGQGNEQFF.

The chain joins TRBV18 to TRBJ1-2; tentatively, D is TRBD1 (5 bases). V dropped 2 bases and J dropped 4 bases, with 8 bases sitting between them. The CDR3 contains 13 residues. Germline V CDR1 and CDR2: KGHSH, LQKENI. CDR3 nucleotides: TGTGCCAGCTCACCAGACAGCGCCTATGGCTACACCTTC. This gives the protein CASSPDSAYGYTF. Variable domain in full (rest from reference TRBV18 and TRBJ1-2): NAGVMQNPRHLVRRRGQEARLRCSPMKGHSHVYWYRQLPEEGLKFMVYLQKENIIDESGMPKERFSAEFPKEGPSILRIQQVVRGDSAAYFCASSPDSAYGYTFGSGTRLTVV.

The chain has TRBV20-1 and TRBJ2-3; D gene unclear. Per germline, CDR1 DFQATT and CDR2 SNEGSKA (reference sequence). CDR3 length equals 17 residues. With 1 base removed from V and 0 bases from J, the gap between germline ends came to 17 bases. CDR3 residues: CSARGLPPISSTDTQYF. The CDR3 bases are TGCAGTGCTAGAGGACTGCCTCCGATTTCTAGCACAGATACGCAGTATTTT.

The table lists this clonotype with a few counts. The genes are TRBV20-1 and TRBJ2-3; D is unclear. V lost 3 bases to trimming and J lost 2 bases, with 9 bases between them. CDR1 is DFQATT, CDR2 SNEGSKA, per germline (reference sequence). The CDR3 is made up of 13 amino acids. CDR3 region: CSASGRATDTQYF. The CDR3 bases are TGCAGTGCTAGCGGCAGAGCCACAGATACGCAGTATTTT.

In this sample, this clonotype turned up once. V and J are TRBV11-2 and TRBJ2-3; TRBD2 is a possible D gene (5 bases). The CDR3 consists of 17 residues. Trimming cost V 1 base and J 2 bases, with 16 bases left between them. The germline CDR1 and CDR2 sequences are SGHAT and FQNNGV. DNA for the CDR3: TGTGCCAGCAGCTTAGTGGGCGCGGCGGGTACCACAGATACGCAGTATTTT. This sequence encodes CASSLVGAAGTTDTQYF.

The chain carries TRBV15 and TRBJ2-6; tentatively, D is TRBD2 (5 bases). Germline V lookup: CDR1 LNHNV, CDR2 YYDKDF (reference sequence). The CDR3 totals 18 residues. V gave up 2 bases and J gave up 0 bases, with 14 bases separating them. CDR3 nucleotide sequence: TGTGCCACCAGCAGATTTTTGACTACACACTCTGGGGCCAACGTCCTGACTTTC. Translated, it gives CATSRFLTTHSGANVLTF.

The rearrangement uses TRBV4-1 and TRBJ2-1, with D perhaps being TRBD1 or TRBD2 (5 bases each). Per germline, CDR1 MGHRA and CDR2 YSYEKL. The CDR3 totals 17 residues. The V gene lost 4 bases and the J gene lost 7 bases, with 23 bases spanning the gap. This CDR3 is CASSRDRRGPLWNEQFF. CDR3 coding DNA: TGCGCCAGCAGCCGGGACCGTCGAGGTCCCCTCTGGAATGAGCAGTTCTTC.

The table lists this clonotype with a few counts. The V gene is TRBV5-6, the J gene TRBJ2-1; the match to TRBD2 covers 15 bases. With V trimmed by 0 bases and J by 6 bases, 10 bases remained unmatched. The length of the CDR3 is 19 residues. CDR1 is SGHDT, CDR2 YYEEEE, per germline. CDR3 sequence (DNA): TGTGCCAGCAGCTTGGCGGGACTAGCGGGGGGCTCCAGGATCAATGAGCAGTTCTTC. Translating it yields CASSLAGLAGGSRINEQFF.

This clonotype was observed a few times. The chain employs TRBV6-5 and TRBJ2-5, with D unresolved. V shed 3 bases and J shed 3 bases, with 11 bases lying between them. The CDR3 spans 14 residues. Germline V CDR1 and CDR2: MNHEY, SVGAGI. The CDR3 here is CASSYSGRKETQYF. The DNA of the CDR3 is TGTGCCAGCAGTTATTCTGGCAGAAAAGAGACCCAGTACTTC.

This rearrangement joins TRBV27 to TRBJ2-3, with a tentative D call TRBD1 (6 bases). Trimming removed 0 bases at V and 5 bases at J, with 12 bases between. The CDR3 has 15 residues. CDR1 and CDR2 (germline): MNHEY, SMNVEV (reference sequence). The CDR3 DNA reads TGTGCCAGCAGTTTATCCCTGGGGGCCCGAGATACGCAGTATTTT. Amino acid sequence: CASSLSLGARDTQYF.

This clonotype turned up a few times. This chain uses TRBV6-5 with TRBJ1-4; D is unclear. This CDR3 has 15 amino acids. Trimming took 2 bases from V and 8 from J, leaving 15 bases between them. CDR1 MNHEY and CDR2 SVGAGI come from the germline V gene. In DNA, the CDR3 is TGTGCCAGCAGTTACGGAAGATCGGCTGAGGAAAAACTGTTTTTT. Protein product: CASSYGRSAEEKLFF.

In DNA, the CDR3 is TGTGCCAGCAGCCAGGACACGGGAAGAGATCAGCCCCAGCATTTT. Its protein is CASSQDTGRDQPQHF. The rearrangement links TRBV4-2 to TRBJ1-5, with a tentative D call TRBD1 (5 bases). This CDR3 is 15 amino acids long. CDR1 is LGHNA and CDR2 is YNFKEQ in the germline V gene. Trimming took off 3 bases at V and 5 bases at J, with 14 bases between the two ends.

The rearrangement uses TRBV3-1 and TRBJ2-1; D not resolved. The germline V gene encodes CDR1 LGHDT and CDR2 YNNKEL (reference sequence). Trimming shortened V by 7 bases and J by 9 bases, and 13 bases separated the two germline ends. The CDR3 is 12 residues long. The CDR3 sequence: CASNYPAGEQFF. CDR3 coding DNA: TGTGCCAGCAACTACCCTGCTGGTGAGCAGTTCTTC.

In this sample, this clonotype turned up many times. The chain has TRBV7-3 and TRBJ2-1, with D perhaps TRBD2 (6 bases). This CDR3 has 13 residues. Trimming removed 6 bases at V and 9 bases at J, with 15 bases between. Germline lookup yields CDR1 SGHTA and CDR2 FQGTGA. CDR3 region: CASRKGDGGEQFF. In nucleotides, the CDR3 is TGTGCCAGCAGAAAAGGGGACGGGGGTGAGCAGTTCTTC.

The chain carries TRBV3-1 and TRBJ2-3; TRBD2 is a possible D gene (5 bases). Per the germline V gene, CDR1 is LGHDT and CDR2 is YNNKEL (reference sequence). The ends were cut back, 2 bases at V and 5 bases at J, with 17 bases in the middle. The CDR3 is 16 residues long. This CDR3 reads CASSQQAGASGDTQYF. As DNA, the CDR3 is TGTGCCAGCAGCCAACAGGCGGGTGCATCCGGAGATACGCAGTATTTT.

This clonotype came up many times. J is TRBJ2-7 and V is TRBV7-9; no clear D. This CDR3 contains 13 residues. With 1 base removed from V and 8 bases from J, the gap between germline ends came to 12 bases. CDR1 and CDR2 (germline): SEHNR, FQNEAQ (reference sequence). For the CDR3, the DNA is TGTGCCAGCAGCTTAGGGACGGCTCCAAAGCAGTACTTC. This translates into CASSLGTAPKQYF.

This chain links TRBV7-2 with TRBJ2-1, with 12 bases fitting TRBD2. The CDR3 length is 15 residues. Per the germline V gene, CDR1 is SGHTA and CDR2 is FQGNSA. V was clipped by 3 bases and J by 6 bases; unmatched bases: 3. The CDR3 protein is CASSFTSGGFNEQFF. Here the CDR3 DNA reads TGTGCCAGCAGCTTTACTAGCGGGGGGTTCAATGAGCAGTTCTTC. The full variable domain, in which reference TRBV7-2 and TRBJ2-1 provide the parts outside the CDR3, is GAGVSQSPSNKVTEKGKDVELRCDPISGHTALYWYRQSLGQGLEFLIYFQGNSAPDKSGLPSDRFSAERTGGSVSTLTIQRTQQEDSAVYLCASSFTSGGFNEQFFGPGTRLTVL.

The chain couples TRBV7-9 to TRBJ2-3; tentative D call: TRBD2 (6 bases). The CDR3 has 16 amino acids. The germline CDR1 and CDR2 sequences are SEHNR and FQNEAQ (reference sequence). Trimming stripped 5 bases from V and 2 bases from J, with 17 bases between. The chain's CDR3 is CASSLRRGDDTDTQYF. CDR3 coding DNA: TGTGCCAGCAGCCTACGTCGCGGGGACGACACAGATACGCAGTATTTT.

This chain connects TRBV7-9 to TRBJ2-7; 8 bases line up with TRBD2. In germline, CDR1 is SEHNR, CDR2 FQNEAQ (reference sequence). The length of the CDR3 is 15 residues. The V and J ends lost 3 bases and 2 bases, in that order; junction bases with no gene match: 6. DNA of the CDR3: TGTGCCAGCAGCTTTGTACTAGCGGAAGCCTACGAGCAGTACTTC. It codes for CASSFVLAEAYEQYF.

On this clonotype: A read error may produce the germline difference seen at one junction end. The chain is built from TRBV27 and TRBJ1-2; D gene uncertain. This CDR3 is 12 amino acids long. Germline V gene data show CDR1 as MNHEY and CDR2 as SMNVEV (reference sequence). CDR3 residues: CASSLAGYGHTF. The CDR3 region has the DNA TGTGCCAGCAGTTTAGCTGGTTATGGCCACACCTTC.

This chain joins TRBV29-1 and TRBJ1-1, with D unclear. Germline lookup yields CDR1 SQVTM and CDR2 ANQGSEA. The CDR3 loop spans 12 amino acids. The ends were cut back, 5 bases at V and 6 bases at J, with 13 bases in the middle. CDR3 nucleotides: TGCAGCGTTTTGGCTTCTAGGCCTGAAGCTTTCTTT. This sequence encodes CSVLASRPEAFF.

This clonotype was detected only a few times. This chain connects TRBV30 to TRBJ2-7; TRBD1 matches 7 bases. The germline V gene has CDR1 GTSNPN and CDR2 SVGIG (reference sequence). V trimming: 4 bases; J trimming: 4 bases; junction bases outside the gene matches: 1. The CDR3 is made up of 11 amino acids. The CDR3 DNA reads as TGTGCCTGGACGACAGGGTACGAGCAGTACTTC. Translating it yields CAWTTGYEQYF.

With regard to this clonotype: One base away lies a much larger clone, so this may be a sequencing read error. V and J are TRBV28 and TRBJ2-1, with 9 positions matching TRBD2. V shed 8 bases and J 3 bases; nucleotides not matched to a gene: 2. The CDR3 extends over 13 amino acids. Germline V CDR1 and CDR2: MDHEN, SYDVKM. CDR3 DNA sequence: TGTGCCAGCGGTAGCGGGGGCTACAATGAGCAGTTCTTC. Protein: CASGSGGYNEQFF.

This chain links TRBV28 with TRBJ2-7; 12 bases fit TRBD2. Germline CDR1 and CDR2: MDHEN and SYDVKM. The ends lost 6 bases at V and 1 base at J; junction bases unmatched: 4. CDR3 size: 15 residues. For the CDR3, the DNA is TGTGCCAGCAGGGCCGGGACTAGCGGGTCCTACGAGCAGTACTTC. Protein sequence: CASRAGTSGSYEQYF.